This T cell receptor (beta chain) appears in the sequencing data of a study of blood T cell repertoires in COVID-19. The ends were cut back, 8 bases at V and 3 bases at J, with 17 bases in the middle. This CDR3 has 14 residues. Here immunoSEQ multiplex PCR was the method, and the copy in TCRdb shows in-frame clones only, minus some. The table shows about 78,000 clones, with 86% occurring only once. The chain has TRBV5-3 and TRBJ1-1; D gene unclear. TRBV5-3 is classed as an ORF, of uncertain function. Sequenced sample: peripheral blood. This TCR was recovered from an older woman with acute or convalescent COVID-19. The CDR3 region is CARPPSERYTEAFF. The CDR3 DNA reads as TGTGCCAGGCCTCCGTCGGAGAGGTACACTGAAGCTTTCTTT.